These 5 T cell receptor beta chains came from one sample sequenced in a study of CD8 T cells in Susac syndrome. RNA, at 0.5 to 1 ug, was reverse transcribed with random hexamers. TCRdb analysed the immunoSEQ multiplex PCR reads with MiXCR anew, one entry per CDR3 protein. The sample lists around 300,000 distinct CDR3 sequences; approximately 85% were seen once. The specimen was CD8+ T cells from PBMCs. Receptor source: a human donor with multiple sclerosis.

The chain joins TRBV27 to TRBJ2-3; D is unresolved. CDR3 length: 13 residues. The germline V and J ends were trimmed by 10 bases and 3 bases, with 14 bases remaining between them. CDR1 is MNHEY, CDR2 SMNVEV, per germline (reference sequence). This chain's CDR3 is CATSALPTDTQYF. CDR3 nucleotide sequence: TGTGCCACCTCGGCGTTGCCAACAGATACGCAGTATTTT.

The chain uses TRBV4-3 and TRBJ2-7, with D tentatively TRBD2 (6 bases). With 1 base removed from V and 5 bases from J, the gap between germline ends came to 12 bases. Germline values: CDR1 LGHNA, CDR2 YSLEER. The CDR3 contains 14 residues. The CDR3 nucleotides read TGCGCCAGCAGCCAAGGACTAGAGGTCGACGAGCAGTACTTC. It yields the protein CASSQGLEVDEQYF.

The V and J genes are TRBV4-3 and TRBJ2-6; D is unclear. Looked up from germline, CDR1 is LGHNA and CDR2 is YSLEER. The V gene lost 0 bases and the J gene lost 0 bases, with 6 bases spanning the gap. The CDR3 has 16 residues. CDR3 sequence (DNA): TGCGCCAGCAGCCAAGAACCATACTCTGGGGCCAACGTCCTGACTTTC. Amino acids: CASSQEPYSGANVLTF.

The chain recombines TRBV6-2 or TRBV6-3 with TRBJ1-1; D remains unclear. The length of the CDR3 is 13 residues. The V gene lost 7 bases and the J gene lost 0 bases, with 9 bases spanning the gap. Germline V lookup: CDR1 MNHEY, CDR2 SVGEGT. CDR3 DNA sequence: TGTGCCAGCACCCCAGAGATGAACACTGAAGCTTTCTTT. It specifies CASTPEMNTEAFF.

This clonotype has only a few counts. The rearrangement links TRBV7-2 to TRBJ2-7, with 13 bases lining up with TRBD2. Trimming took 1 base from V and 9 from J; bases not matched to a gene: 6. Germline values: CDR1 SGHTA, CDR2 FQGNSA. This CDR3 is built from 15 residues. In DNA form, the CDR3 reads TGTGCCAGCAGCTTAGACTCCGGGACTAGCGGGGTGCAGTACTTC. Its translation: CASSLDSGTSGVQYF.